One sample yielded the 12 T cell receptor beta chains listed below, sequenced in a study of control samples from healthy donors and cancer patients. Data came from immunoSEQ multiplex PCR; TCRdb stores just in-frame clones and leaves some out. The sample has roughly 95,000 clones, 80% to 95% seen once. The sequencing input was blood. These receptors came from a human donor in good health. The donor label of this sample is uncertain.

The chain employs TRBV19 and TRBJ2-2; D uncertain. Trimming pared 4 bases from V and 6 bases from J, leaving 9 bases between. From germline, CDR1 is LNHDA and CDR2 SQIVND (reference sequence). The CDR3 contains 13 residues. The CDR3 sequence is CASSSSVPGELFF. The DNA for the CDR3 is TGTGCCAGTAGTAGTTCCGTCCCCGGGGAGCTGTTTTTT.

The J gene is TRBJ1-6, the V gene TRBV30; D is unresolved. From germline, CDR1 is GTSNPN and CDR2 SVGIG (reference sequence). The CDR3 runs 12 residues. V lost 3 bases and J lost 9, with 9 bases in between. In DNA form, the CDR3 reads TGTGCCTGGAGACACAAGGGTTCACCCCTCCACTTT. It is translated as CAWRHKGSPLHF.

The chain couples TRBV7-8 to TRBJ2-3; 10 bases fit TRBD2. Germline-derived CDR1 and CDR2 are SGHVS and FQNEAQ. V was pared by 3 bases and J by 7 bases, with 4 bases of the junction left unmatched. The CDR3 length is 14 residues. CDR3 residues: CASSLRLAGYTQYF. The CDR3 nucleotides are TGTGCCAGCAGCTTGCGACTAGCGGGTTATACGCAGTATTTT.

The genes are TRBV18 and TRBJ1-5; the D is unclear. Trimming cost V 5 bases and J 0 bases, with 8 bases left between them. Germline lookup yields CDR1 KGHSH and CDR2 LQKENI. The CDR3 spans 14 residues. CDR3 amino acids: CASSSSYSNQPQHF. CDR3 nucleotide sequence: TGTGCCAGCTCAAGCAGCTATAGCAATCAGCCCCAGCATTTT.

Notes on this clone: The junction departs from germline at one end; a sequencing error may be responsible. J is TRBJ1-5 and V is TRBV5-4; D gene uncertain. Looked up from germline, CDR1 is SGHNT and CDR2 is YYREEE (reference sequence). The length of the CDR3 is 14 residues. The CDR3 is CASSLEQANHPQHF. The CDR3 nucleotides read TGTGCCAGCAGCTTGGAGCAAGCCAATCATCCCCAGCATTTT.

The CDR3 loop reads CASSHPPGPVDTQYF. The CDR3, as DNA: TGTGCCAGCAGTCACCCACCGGGCCCGGTGGATACGCAGTATTTT. The rearrangement links TRBV6-2 or TRBV6-3 to TRBJ2-3; D not certain. This CDR3 is built from 15 residues. Trimming pared 5 bases from V and 6 bases from J, leaving 18 bases between. Germline-derived CDR1 and CDR2 are MNHEY and SVGEGT.

CDR3 region: CAISESRPGMNTEAFF. The DNA of the CDR3 is TGTGCCATCAGTGAGTCGAGGCCAGGGATGAACACTGAAGCTTTCTTT. The gene calls are TRBV10-3 and TRBJ1-1; D possibly corresponds to TRBD1 (5 bases). The V gene's germline CDR1 is ENHRY and CDR2 SYGVKD. CDR3 length: 16 amino acids. V was trimmed by 0 bases and J by 0 bases, leaving 11 bases between them.

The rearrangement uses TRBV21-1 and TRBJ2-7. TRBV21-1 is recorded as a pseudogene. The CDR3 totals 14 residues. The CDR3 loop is CASGYLGGFYEQYF. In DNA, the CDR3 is TGTGCCAGCGGGTACCTGGGGGGCTTTTACGAGCAGTACTTC.

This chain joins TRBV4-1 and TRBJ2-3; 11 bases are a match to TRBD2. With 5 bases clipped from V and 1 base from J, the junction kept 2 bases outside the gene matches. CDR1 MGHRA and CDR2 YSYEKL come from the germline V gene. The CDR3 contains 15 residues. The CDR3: CASSKGLAGTDTQYF. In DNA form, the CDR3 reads TGCGCCAGCAGCAAGGGACTAGCGGGCACAGATACGCAGTATTTT.

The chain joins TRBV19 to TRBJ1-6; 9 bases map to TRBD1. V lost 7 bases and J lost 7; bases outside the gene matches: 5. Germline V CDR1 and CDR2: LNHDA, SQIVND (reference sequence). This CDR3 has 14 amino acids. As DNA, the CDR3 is TGTGCCAGTACCCGGGACAGGGAAAATTCACCCCTCCACTTT. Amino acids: CASTRDRENSPLHF.

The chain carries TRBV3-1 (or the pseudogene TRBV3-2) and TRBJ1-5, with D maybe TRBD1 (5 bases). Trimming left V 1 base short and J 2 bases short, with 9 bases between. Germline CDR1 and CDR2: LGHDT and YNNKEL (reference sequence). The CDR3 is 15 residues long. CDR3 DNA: TGTGCCAGCAGCCAAGGAGAGACAGGCAATCAGCCCCAGCATTTT. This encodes CASSQGETGNQPQHF.

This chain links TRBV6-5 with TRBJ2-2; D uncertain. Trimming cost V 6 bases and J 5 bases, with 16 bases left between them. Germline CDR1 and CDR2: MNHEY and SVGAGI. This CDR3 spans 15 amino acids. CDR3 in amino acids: CASSSFPKGTGELFF. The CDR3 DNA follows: TGTGCCAGCAGCAGTTTCCCCAAGGGAACCGGGGAGCTGTTTTTT.